The 12 T cell receptor beta chains below all came from one sample that was sequenced in a study of cytomegalovirus exposure and HLA in healthy donors. The PCR made use of 60 Vbeta and 13 Jbeta primers. Using immunoSEQ multiplex PCR, the repertoire was profiled, and TCRdb retains in-frame clones only, with some absent. Of about 94,000 clones listed, roughly 8.2% are singletons. The specimen sequenced was PBMCs. These receptor sequences come from a man aged 50-59 years in good health and CMV-seronegative.

This chain joins TRBV30 and TRBJ2-7; D remains ambiguous. Trimming cost V 0 bases and J 0 bases, with 6 bases left between them. The CDR3 is made up of 13 amino acids. Germline values: CDR1 GTSNPN, CDR2 SVGIG (reference sequence). The CDR3 DNA sequence: TGTGCCTGGAGTGTACAGAGCTCCTACGAGCAGTACTTC. Its protein is CAWSVQSSYEQYF.

The V and J genes are TRBV28 and TRBJ2-4; 7 bases are shared with TRBD1. This CDR3 is built from 15 residues. Germline CDR1 reads MDHEN; CDR2 reads SYDVKM. V trimming: 7 bases; J trimming: 0 bases; junction bases outside the gene matches: 6. The CDR3 loop is CASTPTGLAKNIQYF. CDR3 coding DNA: TGTGCCAGCACCCCGACAGGGCTAGCCAAAAACATTCAGTACTTC. Together with reference TRBV28 and TRBJ2-4, the CDR3 gives the full variable domain: DVKVTQSSRYLVKRTGEKVFLECVQDMDHENMFWYRQDPGLGLRLIYFSYDVKMKEKGDIPEGYSVSREKKERFSLILESASTNQTSMYLCASTPTGLAKNIQYFGAGTRLSVL.

This clone occurred a few times. The chain is built from TRBV6-5 and TRBJ2-7; 9 nucleotides match TRBD2. CDR1 is MNHEY, CDR2 SVGAGI, per germline. CDR3 size: 14 residues. Trimming took 7 bases from V and 5 from J; bases not matched to a gene: 9. CDR3 bases: TGTGCCAGCAATTCCGGGACTAGCCCCCACGAGCAGTACTTC. Translated, it gives CASNSGTSPHEQYF.

This clone was detected a few times. This rearrangement joins TRBV7-2 to TRBJ2-7; weak D call: TRBD2 (5 bases). The V end lost 4 bases, the J end lost 1 base, and 11 bases lay between the germline ends. Germline V gives CDR1 SGHTA, CDR2 FQGNSA. This CDR3 spans 14 amino acids. The CDR3 region is CASSSDSLSYEQYF. The CDR3 DNA is TGTGCCAGCAGCTCGGACTCTCTGTCCTACGAGCAGTACTTC.

The V gene is TRBV5-4, the J gene TRBJ1-1; perhaps TRBD1 as D (6 bases). Trimming stripped 0 bases from V and 1 base from J, with 10 bases between. From germline, CDR1 is SGHNT and CDR2 YYREEE (reference sequence). The CDR3 length is 15 residues. The CDR3 DNA follows: TGTGCCAGCAGCTTGGCTAAAGGGGGGAACACTGAAGCTTTCTTT. Protein sequence: CASSLAKGGNTEAFF.

This clone was observed a handful of times. V gene TRBV19 combines with J gene TRBJ1-2; D gene ambiguous. The V and J ends lost 7 bases and 8 bases respectively, with 23 bases between them. CDR1 LNHDA and CDR2 SQIVND come from the germline V gene (reference sequence). CDR3 length: 15 residues. The CDR3 DNA reads TGTGCCAGTACCCGAGAAATAGGACCGGGAAGAGGCTACACCTTC. Its protein is CASTREIGPGRGYTF.

This chain joins TRBV15 and TRBJ1-6, with 9 bases lining up with TRBD1. V shed 3 bases, J shed 1 base, and the junction held 1 base outside the gene matches. This CDR3 comprises 16 residues. Germline CDR1 LNHNV, CDR2 YYDKDF (reference sequence). The CDR3 DNA sequence: TGTGCCACCAGCAGTGGACAGGGGTCCTATAATTCACCCCTCCACTTT. It codes for CATSSGQGSYNSPLHF.

V and J are TRBV6-6 and TRBJ2-7; TRBD1 matches at 7 bases. Germline-derived CDR1 and CDR2 are MNHNY and SVGAGI (reference sequence). V shed 1 base, J shed 5 bases, and the junction held 5 bases outside the gene matches. This CDR3 region has 14 residues. The CDR3 nucleotides are TGTGCCAGCAGTTACTGGGGACAGCTAGACGAGCAGTACTTC. This sequence encodes CASSYWGQLDEQYF.

The chain combines TRBV5-5 with TRBJ1-4; the match to TRBD1 covers 7 bases. V trimming: 1 base; J trimming: 4 bases; junction bases outside the gene matches: 4. Germline CDR1 reads SGHKS; CDR2 reads YYEKEE (reference sequence). The CDR3 loop spans 15 amino acids. This CDR3 reads CASSLFNRGNEKLFF. The CDR3 nucleotides are TGTGCCAGCAGCTTGTTTAACAGGGGTAATGAAAAACTGTTTTTT.

This chain links TRBV5-8 with TRBJ1-5; TRBD1 might be the D (6 bases). Germline-derived CDR1 and CDR2 are SGHTS and YDEGEE. This CDR3 is built from 16 residues. Trimming shortened V by 4 bases and J by 5 bases, and 19 bases separated the two germline ends. CDR3 region: CASSPYLQGEYQPQHF. The CDR3 DNA is TGTGCCAGCAGCCCCTATCTACAGGGCGAGTATCAGCCCCAGCATTTT.

This chain connects TRBV5-1 to TRBJ2-3, with a possible D match to TRBD2 (7 bases). Trimming pared 5 bases from V and 4 bases from J, leaving 17 bases between. CDR1 and CDR2 (germline): SGHRS, YFSETQ. The CDR3 is 15 amino acids. The CDR3 loop reads CASSTARGGADTQYF. In DNA, the CDR3 is TGCGCCAGCAGTACAGCCAGGGGAGGGGCAGATACGCAGTATTTT.

With regard to this clone: One end of the junction does not line up with germline, which may come from a read error. The same CDR3 can be traced to other DNA sequences in this sample. This chain uses TRBV6-6 with TRBJ2-2, with a possible D match to TRBD2 (5 bases). The CDR3 is made up of 12 amino acids. Germline-derived CDR1 and CDR2 are MNHNY and SVGAGI (reference sequence). CDR3 loop: CASSLTRGELFF. The CDR3 coding sequence is TGTGCCAGCAGTTTAACTCGTGGGGAGCTGTTTTTC.